The 28 T cell receptor beta chains listed next were all sequenced from one sample in a study of blood T cell repertoires in COVID-19. The repertoire was sequenced with immunoSEQ multiplex PCR; TCRdb's copy has only in-frame clones and lacks some. The sample has around 250,000 clones, approximately 89% seen once; the top ten hold around 1.7%. Sequencing was carried out using peripheral blood. These receptors originate from a woman aged 60-75 years who had recovered from COVID-19.

The table lists this clone with a few counts. V gene TRBV5-6 combines with J gene TRBJ2-5, with 8 bases that match TRBD2. The CDR3 spans 15 residues. V trimming: 2 bases; J trimming: 5 bases; junction bases outside the gene matches: 8. The V gene's germline CDR1 is SGHDT and CDR2 YYEEEE. CDR3 in DNA: TGTGCCAGCAGCTTAACCGGGACTAGTCGGGAGACCCAGTACTTC. It yields the protein CASSLTGTSRETQYF.

V usage is TRBV28 and J usage is TRBJ2-1, with TRBD1 as a possible D gene (5 bases). CDR3 length: 14 residues. The germline gives CDR1 MDHEN, CDR2 SYDVKM. With 7 bases removed from V and 4 bases from J, the gap between germline ends came to 14 bases. CDR3 sequence (DNA): TGTGCCAGCACCTATTCAGGGAATTACAATGAGCAGTTCTTC. Translating gives CASTYSGNYNEQFF.

The chain joins TRBV5-1 to TRBJ2-3, with 10 nucleotides matching TRBD2. This CDR3 has 16 residues. In germline, CDR1 is SGHRS, CDR2 YFSETQ. V lost 7 bases, J lost 0 bases, and 8 bases stayed unmatched. CDR3: CASYRGAGGSTDTQYF. CDR3 nucleotides: TGCGCCAGCTACCGGGGAGCGGGGGGGAGCACAGATACGCAGTATTTT.

V gene TRBV11-3 combines with J gene TRBJ2-7, with 8 bases fitting TRBD1. The V gene's germline CDR1 is SGHNT and CDR2 YENEEA. After removal of 1 base from V and 4 bases from J, the junction contained 9 bases not matched to a gene. The CDR3 runs to 16 residues. DNA for the CDR3: TGTGCCAGCAGCTTAGGATCCCAGGGGGCGTCTTACGAGCAGTACTTC. Its translation is CASSLGSQGASYEQYF.

The V and J genes are TRBV2 and TRBJ2-7; D is possibly TRBD1 (5 bases). V was clipped by 3 bases and J by 6 bases, with 12 bases between them. Germline loops: CDR1 SNHLY, CDR2 FYNNEI. The CDR3 sequence is 13 residues long. CDR3 loop: CASSDDQGSEQYF. In DNA form, the CDR3 reads TGTGCCAGCAGTGATGACCAGGGATCCGAGCAGTACTTC.

This clone was counted once. This chain joins TRBV28 and TRBJ1-4; 7 bases map to TRBD1. CDR1 is MDHEN, CDR2 SYDVKM, per germline. The length of the CDR3 is 15 residues. V shed 6 bases and J 8 bases; nucleotides not matched to a gene: 12. The CDR3: CASSQPRGRREKLFF. The CDR3 DNA reads TGTGCCAGCAGCCAACCGAGGGGGCGTCGGGAAAAACTGTTTTTT. The full variable domain, rest sourced from reference TRBV28 and TRBJ1-4, is DVKVTQSSRYLVKRTGEKVFLECVQDMDHENMFWYRQDPGLGLRLIYFSYDVKMKEKGDIPEGYSVSREKKERFSLILESASTNQTSMYLCASSQPRGRREKLFFGSGTQLSVL.

This clone was seen a single time. The genes are TRBV7-8 and TRBJ1-2; TRBD1 matches 7 bases. The germline gives CDR1 SGHVS, CDR2 FQNEAQ. The V segment lost 7 bases and the J segment 2 bases; nucleotides outside the gene matches: 10. This CDR3 contains 15 residues. The CDR3 here is CASIKGTESNYGYTF. The DNA for the CDR3 is TGTGCCAGCATCAAAGGGACAGAATCAAACTATGGCTACACCTTC.

The V and J genes are TRBV23-1 and TRBJ2-2; 9 nucleotides agree with TRBD1. TRBV23-1 is designated an ORF whose function remains uncertain. This CDR3 comprises 16 residues. The V segment lost 4 bases and the J segment 3 bases; nucleotides outside the gene matches: 6. As DNA, the CDR3 is TGCGCCAGCAGTCCCCACAGGGGGCGTTACACCGGGGAGCTGTTTTTT. It codes for CASSPHRGRYTGELFF.

The chain carries TRBV5-1 and TRBJ2-1, with 10 bases identical to TRBD2. V shed 6 bases, J shed 1 base, and the junction held 10 bases outside the gene matches. Germline CDR1 reads SGHRS; CDR2 reads YFSETQ. This CDR3 is 17 amino acids long. CDR3 coding DNA: TGCGCCAGCACGAGCGGGGGGGGCAACCCTTCCTACAATGAGCAGTTCTTC. It encodes CASTSGGGNPSYNEQFF.

The gene calls are TRBV6-6 and TRBJ2-5, with 12 bases that match TRBD1. V lost 5 bases to trimming and J lost 0 bases; unmatched junction nucleotides: 13. This CDR3 has 19 amino acids. Germline V gene lookup returns CDR1 MNHNY and CDR2 SVGAGI (reference sequence). The CDR3 sequence is CASSHGTGGDLGHQETQYF. CDR3 DNA sequence: TGTGCCAGCAGTCATGGGACAGGGGGCGATTTAGGGCACCAAGAGACCCAGTACTTC.

Points on this clone: The sample holds other DNA sequences that translate to the same CDR3. The gene calls are TRBV4-2 and TRBJ1-4; TRBD1 aligns across 8 bases. J lost 4 bases, V lost 1 base, and 2 bases had no gene match. The CDR3 sequence is 15 residues long. CDR1 is LGHNA, CDR2 YNFKEQ, per germline. This chain's CDR3 is CASSQGDRRNEKLFF. CDR3 nucleotide sequence: TGTGCCAGCAGCCAAGGGGACAGGCGTAATGAAAAACTGTTTTTT.

The count of this clone is one. This rearrangement joins TRBV7-9 to TRBJ2-2, with D hard to call. The V gene's germline CDR1 is SEHNR and CDR2 FQNEAQ (reference sequence). The CDR3 has 17 residues. V was shortened by 5 bases and J by 4 bases, with 20 bases between the two germline ends. This CDR3 reads CASSLLWPTRSTGELFF. The CDR3 DNA is TGTGCCAGCAGCCTCCTCTGGCCGACGAGGAGCACCGGGGAGCTGTTTTTT.

The chain couples TRBV4-1 to TRBJ2-2; 10 positions agree with TRBD1. J gave up 6 bases and V 4 bases, and 11 bases lay outside the gene matches. Germline CDR1 and CDR2: MGHRA and YSYEKL. CDR3 size: 17 residues. The CDR3, as DNA: TGCGCCAGCAGCCGCGACCTTCCGGGACAGGGGCCCGGGGAGCTGTTTTTT. Translating gives CASSRDLPGQGPGELFF.

The rearrangement links TRBV7-9 to TRBJ1-2, with D possibly matching TRBD1 (6 bases). The CDR3 contains 13 residues. Germline V CDR1 and CDR2: SEHNR, FQNEAQ (reference sequence). V was pared by 1 base and J by 3 bases, with 6 bases between. CDR3 nucleotides: TGTGCCAGCAGCTTAGGGACAGACTATGGCTACACCTTC. Its translation: CASSLGTDYGYTF.

The rearrangement joins TRBV7-8 to TRBJ1-3, with a possible D match to TRBD1 (6 bases). The CDR3 sequence is 15 residues long. Germline CDR1 reads SGHVS; CDR2 reads FQNEAQ. V lost 7 bases to trimming and J lost 0 bases, with 13 bases between them. CDR3: CASTLRGSSGNTIYF. The CDR3, as DNA: TGTGCCAGCACTCTCAGGGGAAGCTCTGGAAACACCATATATTTT. The whole variable domain, filled in from reference TRBV7-8 and TRBJ1-3, reads GAGVSQSPRYKVAKRGQDVALRCDPISGHVSLFWYQQALGQGPEFLTYFQNEAQLDKSGLPSDRFFAERPEGSVSTLKIQRTQQEDSAVYLCASTLRGSSGNTIYFGEGSWLTVV.

V usage is TRBV11-2 and J usage is TRBJ2-3, with 10 positions matching TRBD2. The germline CDR1 and CDR2 sequences are SGHAT and FQNNGV. V lost 1 base and J lost 2; bases outside the gene matches: 3. The CDR3 has 16 amino acids. CDR3 amino acids: CASSLASGGYTDTQYF. Written as DNA, the CDR3 is TGTGCCAGCAGCTTAGCTAGCGGGGGATACACAGATACGCAGTATTTT.

The chain recombines TRBV29-1 with TRBJ2-7, with 8 bases matching TRBD2. With 5 bases clipped from V and 4 bases from J, the junction kept 16 bases outside the gene matches. This CDR3 region has 16 residues. Per the germline V gene, CDR1 is SQVTM and CDR2 is ANQGSEA. CDR3 DNA: TGCAGCGTTCGAAGCCTTACCGGGACTAGAGATTACGAGCAGTACTTC. This gives the protein CSVRSLTGTRDYEQYF.

The chain is built from TRBV5-1 and TRBJ2-5, with TRBD1 matching over 10 bases. There are 16 residues in the CDR3. The trim removed 3 bases at V and 2 bases at J, leaving 7 bases unmatched. Germline CDR1 SGHRS, CDR2 YFSETQ. CDR3 region: CASSYWGQGPQETQYF. The CDR3 DNA sequence: TGCGCCAGCAGCTACTGGGGACAGGGGCCTCAAGAGACCCAGTACTTC.

The rearrangement uses TRBV24-1 and TRBJ2-3; 8 bases are a match to TRBD1. Germline assignment: CDR1 KGHDR and CDR2 SFDVKD. The CDR3 consists of 16 residues. With V trimmed by 4 bases and J by 1 base, 6 bases remained unmatched. DNA for the CDR3: TGTGCCACCAGTGACCCCAGGGGGCGCGGCACAGATACGCAGTATTTT. Translation gives CATSDPRGRGTDTQYF.

V gene TRBV2 combines with J gene TRBJ2-7, with unresolved D. This CDR3 has 15 residues. Between the trimmed V and J ends, which lost 1 base and 5 bases, there was a span of 15 bases. Per germline, CDR1 SNHLY and CDR2 FYNNEI. The CDR3 sequence is CASSEGAVDIHEQYF. The CDR3 DNA follows: TGTGCCAGCAGTGAAGGGGCCGTAGACATTCACGAGCAGTACTTC.

This clone was recorded once. The rearrangement joins TRBV14 to TRBJ2-1; D uncertain. The V end was cut by 1 base, the J end by 5 bases, with 9 bases between. CDR3 length equals 14 residues. Per the germline V gene, CDR1 is SGHDN and CDR2 is FVKESK. CDR3 amino acids: CASSQAKANNEQFF. CDR3 DNA: TGTGCCAGCAGCCAAGCAAAAGCGAACAATGAGCAGTTCTTC.

V usage is TRBV9 and J usage is TRBJ2-1; 9 bases match TRBD1. CDR1 and CDR2 (germline): SGDLS, YYNGEE. This CDR3 has 13 amino acids. V shed 5 bases, J shed 8 bases, and the junction held 5 bases outside the gene matches. The CDR3 DNA follows: TGTGCCAGCAGTAGACAGGGGGGCGATGAGCAGTTCTTC. The encoded protein is CASSRQGGDEQFF.

This chain connects TRBV7-9 to TRBJ1-4; D uncertain. Per the germline V gene, CDR1 is SEHNR and CDR2 is FQNEAQ (reference sequence). Trimming pared 1 base from V and 5 bases from J, leaving 8 bases between. This CDR3 is 14 amino acids long. For the CDR3, the DNA is TGTGCCAGCAGCTTAGACCTGGCAAATGAAAAACTGTTTTTT. Residues: CASSLDLANEKLFF.

J is TRBJ2-7 and V is TRBV19; possibly TRBD1 for D (6 bases). Germline values: CDR1 LNHDA, CDR2 SQIVND (reference sequence). The CDR3 spans 11 residues. The V and J ends lost 6 bases and 3 bases respectively, with 6 bases between them. The CDR3 sequence: CASRQGYEQYF. The CDR3 DNA sequence: TGTGCCAGTAGACAGGGCTACGAGCAGTACTTC.

The V gene is TRBV6-5, the J gene TRBJ1-1, with 7 nucleotides matching TRBD1. This CDR3 comprises 14 residues. J was trimmed by 2 bases and V by 4 bases; bases with no gene match: 4. Germline V CDR1 and CDR2: MNHEY, SVGAGI. Here the CDR3 DNA reads TGTGCCAGCAGTTTCAGGGGGAGAAACACTGAAGCTTTCTTT. As protein: CASSFRGRNTEAFF.

The table lists this clone with a count of one. The V call is TRBV19, the J call TRBJ1-4; D not resolved. This CDR3 is 13 amino acids long. The V gene lost 9 bases and the J gene lost 7 bases, with 15 bases spanning the gap. Germline V gene lookup returns CDR1 LNHDA and CDR2 SQIVND (reference sequence). CDR3 bases: TGTGCCAGCTCTCTGCAGGCGTTTGAAAAACTGTTTTTT. It codes for CASSLQAFEKLFF.

The chain links TRBV7-9 to TRBJ1-6; tentative D call: TRBD1 (5 bases). CDR1 and CDR2 from the germline V gene are SEHNR and FQNEAQ (reference sequence). The CDR3 has 15 residues. Trimming removed 0 bases at V and 9 bases at J, with 12 bases between. Here the CDR3 DNA reads TGTGCCAGCAGCTTAGCATCTGGGCAGGGTTCACCCCTCCACTTT. Protein product: CASSLASGQGSPLHF.

V and J are TRBV18 and TRBJ2-7, with TRBD1 matching 10 bases. V trimming: 3 bases; J trimming: 6 bases; junction bases outside the gene matches: 5. Looked up from germline, CDR1 is KGHSH and CDR2 is LQKENI. The length of the CDR3 is 14 residues. DNA for the CDR3: TGTGCCAGCTCACCCCCGACAGGGGGCGGCGAGCAGTACTTC. Protein: CASSPPTGGGEQYF.